This T cell receptor (beta chain) was sequenced for a study of blood T cell repertoires in COVID-19. The overall study: The samples span acute and convalescent COVID-19 from the United States, Italy and Spain.

This CDR3 has 14 amino acids. Germline CDR1 reads SGHRS; CDR2 reads YFSETQ. Trimming removed 6 bases at V and 0 bases at J, with 12 bases between. In the original workflow: Nucleated cell number was recorded as an estimate derived from reference gene primer amplification. Only in-frame clones appear in the TCRdb table, and some are missing; sequencing was by immunoSEQ multiplex PCR. V and J calls plus clone size are reproduced from that table; the DNA served to infer D and trimming. The repertoire consists of some 420,000 clones, with 85% to 90% occurring once and the leading ten covering around 1.1%. The study counted Cohort 3 donors as recovered given two negative PCRs, clearance, or symptom resolution.

The gene calls are TRBV5-1 and TRBJ1-1, with a possible D match to TRBD1 (6 bases). This receptor was taken from a young man who had recovered from COVID-19. Input material: PBMCs or T cells enriched from blood (not recorded which). The CDR3 spells CASTEGGMNTEAFF. DNA of the CDR3: TGCGCCAGCACCGAAGGGGGTATGAACACTGAAGCTTTCTTT.